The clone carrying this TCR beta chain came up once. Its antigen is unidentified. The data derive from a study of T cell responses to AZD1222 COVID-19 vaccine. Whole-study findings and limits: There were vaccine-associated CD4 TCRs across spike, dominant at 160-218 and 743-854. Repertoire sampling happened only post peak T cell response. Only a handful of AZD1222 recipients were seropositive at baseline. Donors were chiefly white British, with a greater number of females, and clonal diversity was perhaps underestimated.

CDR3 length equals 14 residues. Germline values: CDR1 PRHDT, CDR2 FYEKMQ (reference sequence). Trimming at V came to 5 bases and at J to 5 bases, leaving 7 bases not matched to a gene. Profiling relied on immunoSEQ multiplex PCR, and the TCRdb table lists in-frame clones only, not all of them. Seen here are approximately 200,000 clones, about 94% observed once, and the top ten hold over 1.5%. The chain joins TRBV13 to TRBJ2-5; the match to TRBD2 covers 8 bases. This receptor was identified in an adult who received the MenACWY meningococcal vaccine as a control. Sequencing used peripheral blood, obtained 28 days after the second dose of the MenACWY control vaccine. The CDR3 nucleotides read TGTGCCAGCAGCCCCCGGGGGGGCCGGGAGACCCAGTACTTC. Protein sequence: CASSPRGGRETQYF.